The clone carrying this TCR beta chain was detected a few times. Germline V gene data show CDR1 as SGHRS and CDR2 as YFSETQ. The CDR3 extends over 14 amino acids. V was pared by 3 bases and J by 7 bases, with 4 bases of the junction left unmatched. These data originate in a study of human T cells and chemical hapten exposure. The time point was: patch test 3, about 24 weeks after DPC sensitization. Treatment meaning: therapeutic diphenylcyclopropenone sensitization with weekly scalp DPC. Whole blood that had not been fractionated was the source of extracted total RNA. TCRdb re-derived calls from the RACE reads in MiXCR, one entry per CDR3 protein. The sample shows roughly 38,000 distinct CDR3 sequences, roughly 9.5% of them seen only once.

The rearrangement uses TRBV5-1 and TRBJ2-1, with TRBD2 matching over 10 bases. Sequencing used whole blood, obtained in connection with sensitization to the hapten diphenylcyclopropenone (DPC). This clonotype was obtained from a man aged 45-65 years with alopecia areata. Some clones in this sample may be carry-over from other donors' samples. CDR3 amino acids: CASSSRTSGNEQFF. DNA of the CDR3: TGCGCCAGCAGCTCTCGGACTAGCGGTAATGAGCAGTTCTTC.